These 9 T cell receptor beta chains came from one sample sequenced in a study of cytomegalovirus exposure and HLA in healthy donors. The data were produced by immunoSEQ multiplex PCR, yet TCRdb's version contains in-frame clones alone and is incomplete. The sample records 70,000 to 95,000 clones, 80% to 95% being singletons. The sequencing input was PBMCs. These receptors were taken from a woman aged 25 to 45 in good health and CMV-seronegative.

V is TRBV29-1 and J is TRBJ2-2, with D maybe TRBD1 (5 bases). This CDR3 is 13 amino acids long. CDR1 and CDR2 (germline): SQVTM, ANQGSEA. V lost 4 bases, J lost 5 bases, and 11 bases lay in between. The CDR3 spells CSVGQGWTGELFF. In DNA form, the CDR3 reads TGCAGCGTTGGGCAGGGTTGGACCGGGGAGCTGTTTTTT.

This chain connects TRBV27 to TRBJ2-2; perhaps TRBD1 as D (6 bases). This CDR3 contains 18 residues. Per the germline V gene, CDR1 is MNHEY and CDR2 is SMNVEV (reference sequence). V was clipped by 5 bases and J by 3 bases, with 22 bases between them. CDR3 protein: CASSPGIGGLRDTGELFF. In DNA form, the CDR3 reads TGTGCCAGCAGTCCAGGGATTGGGGGCCTCAGGGACACCGGGGAGCTGTTTTTT.

The chain joins TRBV18 to TRBJ2-7; perhaps TRBD1 as D (7 bases). This CDR3 is 16 amino acids long. V dropped 0 bases and J dropped 5 bases, with 17 bases sitting between them. Germline V lookup: CDR1 KGHSH, CDR2 LQKENI. The CDR3 DNA reads as TGTGCCAGCTCACCACCGCTTGCAGGGGGGAGGAACGAGCAGTACTTC. Translating gives CASSPPLAGGRNEQYF.

The genes are TRBV2 and TRBJ2-1; 9 nucleotides match TRBD1. CDR3 length: 15 amino acids. Per the germline V gene, CDR1 is SNHLY and CDR2 is FYNNEI. The junction had 9 bases not matched to a gene; V was cut back by 4 bases and J by 8 bases. The CDR3 DNA is TGTGCCAGCAGTGGACAGGGGGTTCCCGGGGATGAGCAGTTCTTC. Translating it yields CASSGQGVPGDEQFF.

J is TRBJ1-4 and V is TRBV5-6; TRBD1 matches 8 bases. The CDR3 runs to 14 residues. V shed 4 bases and J 3 bases; nucleotides not matched to a gene: 2. Germline V gene lookup returns CDR1 SGHDT and CDR2 YYEEEE. Here the CDR3 reads CASSLDRANEKLFF. The CDR3 DNA sequence: TGTGCCAGCAGCCTGGACAGGGCTAATGAAAAACTGTTTTTT.

The V call is TRBV5-8, the J call TRBJ2-3; 14 bases fit TRBD2. This CDR3 region has 16 residues. Germline values: CDR1 SGHTS, CDR2 YDEGEE. Unmatched junction bases numbered 6, after V lost 0 bases and J lost 9 bases. The CDR3 sequence: CASSLGTSGRPGTQYF. In nucleotides, the CDR3 is TGTGCCAGCAGCTTGGGGACTAGCGGGAGGCCGGGGACGCAGTATTTT.

This clone was counted a few times. This rearrangement joins TRBV21-1 to TRBJ1-3; TRBD1, the D gene given by the table, was not confirmed from the DNA. TRBV21-1 is classified as a pseudogene. The CDR3 runs to 14 residues. CDR3 nucleotide sequence: TGTGCCAGCAGCGGACGACAGAGAGGAAACACCATATATTTT. Its translation: CASSGRQRGNTIYF.

The chain employs TRBV6-5 and TRBJ2-3; unclear D gene. The CDR3 totals 16 residues. V was cut by 0 bases and J by 2 bases, with 12 bases left in between. The germline V gene encodes CDR1 MNHEY and CDR2 SVGAGI. The CDR3 bases are TGTGCCAGCAGTTACTCGAGGCAGCTCCTCACAGATACGCAGTATTTT. Amino acid sequence: CASSYSRQLLTDTQYF.

V usage is TRBV11-2 and J usage is TRBJ2-1; TRBD1 is a possible D gene (7 bases). This CDR3 spans 14 amino acids. Germline loops: CDR1 SGHAT, CDR2 FQNNGV. Trimming removed 5 bases from V and 7 bases from J, with 15 bases in between. CDR3 sequence (DNA): TGTGCCAGCAGCCGCCCATCAGGGGGGAATGAGCAGTTCTTC. It codes for CASSRPSGGNEQFF.